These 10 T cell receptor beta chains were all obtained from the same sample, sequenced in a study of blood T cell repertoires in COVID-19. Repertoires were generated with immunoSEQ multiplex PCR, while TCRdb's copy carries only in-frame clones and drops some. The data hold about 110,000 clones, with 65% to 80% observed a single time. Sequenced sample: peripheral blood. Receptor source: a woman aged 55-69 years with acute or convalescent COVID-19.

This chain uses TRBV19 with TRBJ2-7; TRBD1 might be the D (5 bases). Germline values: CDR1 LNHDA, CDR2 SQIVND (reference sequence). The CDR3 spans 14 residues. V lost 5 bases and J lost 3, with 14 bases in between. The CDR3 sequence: CASSPRQRSYEQYF. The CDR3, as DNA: TGTGCCAGTAGTCCACGACAGAGGAGCTACGAGCAGTACTTC.

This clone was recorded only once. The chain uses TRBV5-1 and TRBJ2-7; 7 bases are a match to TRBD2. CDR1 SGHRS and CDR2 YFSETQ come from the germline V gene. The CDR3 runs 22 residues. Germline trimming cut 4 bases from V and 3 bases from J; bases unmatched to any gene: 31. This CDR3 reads CASSENGPIGRAQRGQLYEQYF. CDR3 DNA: TGCGCCAGCAGCGAGAACGGGCCAATAGGGAGGGCACAGCGGGGTCAGCTCTACGAGCAGTACTTC. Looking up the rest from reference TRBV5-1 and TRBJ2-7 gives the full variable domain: KAGVTQTPRYLIKTRGQQVTLSCSPISGHRSVSWYQQTPGQGLQFLFEYFSETQRNKGNFPGRFSGRQFSNSRSEMNVSTLELGDSALYLCASSENGPIGRAQRGQLYEQYFGPGTRLTVT.

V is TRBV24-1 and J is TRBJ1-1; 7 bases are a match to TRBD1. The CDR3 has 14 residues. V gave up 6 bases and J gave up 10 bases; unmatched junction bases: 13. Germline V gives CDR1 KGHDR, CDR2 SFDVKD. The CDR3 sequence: CATSSGTASGGAFF. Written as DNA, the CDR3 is TGTGCCACCAGTTCCGGGACAGCCTCCGGCGGAGCTTTCTTT.

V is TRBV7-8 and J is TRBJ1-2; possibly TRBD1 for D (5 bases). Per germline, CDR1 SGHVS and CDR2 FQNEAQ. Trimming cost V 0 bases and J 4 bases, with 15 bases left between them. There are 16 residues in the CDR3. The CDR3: CASSLASQGGSYGYTF. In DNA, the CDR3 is TGTGCCAGCAGCTTAGCGAGTCAGGGAGGTTCCTATGGCTACACCTTC.

The CDR3 coding sequence is TGTGCCAGCGTGCCGGGACAGGGCCGTACTAACTATGGCTACACCTTC. The encoded protein is CASVPGQGRTNYGYTF. V and J are TRBV5-4 and TRBJ1-2; 9 nucleotides align to TRBD1. The trim removed 7 bases at V and 0 bases at J, leaving 10 bases unmatched. This CDR3 has 16 residues. From germline, CDR1 is SGHNT and CDR2 YYREEE (reference sequence).

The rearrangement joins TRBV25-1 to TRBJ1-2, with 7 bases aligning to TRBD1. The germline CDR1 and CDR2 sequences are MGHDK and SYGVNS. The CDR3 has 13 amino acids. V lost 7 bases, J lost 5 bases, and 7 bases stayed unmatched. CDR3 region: CASKKAGGYGYTF. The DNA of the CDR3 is TGTGCCAGCAAGAAGGCAGGGGGGTATGGCTACACCTTC.

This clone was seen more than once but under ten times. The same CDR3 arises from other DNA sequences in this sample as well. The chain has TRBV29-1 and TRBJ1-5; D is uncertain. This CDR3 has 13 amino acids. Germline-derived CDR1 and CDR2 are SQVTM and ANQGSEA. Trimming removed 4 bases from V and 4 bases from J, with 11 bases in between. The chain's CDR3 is CSVGGGLNQPQHF. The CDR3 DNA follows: TGCAGCGTTGGGGGTGGACTTAATCAGCCCCAGCATTTT.

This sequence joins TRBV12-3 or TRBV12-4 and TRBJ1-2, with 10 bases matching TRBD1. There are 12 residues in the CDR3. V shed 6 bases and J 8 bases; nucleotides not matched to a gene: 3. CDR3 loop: CASRETGGGYTF. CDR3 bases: TGTGCCAGCAGAGAGACAGGGGGCGGCTACACCTTC.

This chain's CDR3 is CASSLRNAVSGYTF. CDR3 coding DNA: TGTGCCAGCAGTTTAAGGAATGCGGTCTCTGGCTACACCTTC. The rearrangement joins TRBV27 to TRBJ1-2; no reliable D call. The germline V and J ends were trimmed by 2 bases and 7 bases, with 14 bases remaining between them. The CDR3 covers 14 residues. Germline lookup yields CDR1 MNHEY and CDR2 SMNVEV (reference sequence).

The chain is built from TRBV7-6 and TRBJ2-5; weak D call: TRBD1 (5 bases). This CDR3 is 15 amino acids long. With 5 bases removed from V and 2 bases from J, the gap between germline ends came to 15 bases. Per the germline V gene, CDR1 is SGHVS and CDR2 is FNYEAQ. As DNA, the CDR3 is TGTGCCAGCAGCCTCATGAAGGGGCAACAAGAGACCCAGTACTTC. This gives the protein CASSLMKGQQETQYF.